The 7 T cell receptor beta chains below come from one sample, sequenced in a study of T-cell memory formation after mild COVID-19. Via MiXCR, TCRdb re-called the 5' RACE reads, giving one row per CDR3 protein. The data show around 450,000 distinct CDR3 sequences, 20% seen once. The sample comprised PBMCs or a T cell subset sorted from them (not recorded which). The receptor source for this set is an adult woman who had mild COVID-19 (a few samples of this study predate the infection). Cell type and time point are not known.

This clonotype was detected only a few times. The chain recombines TRBV7-2 with TRBJ2-7, with TRBD2 matching over 12 bases. Trimming at V came to 5 bases and at J to 6 bases, leaving 8 bases not matched to a gene. Per the germline V gene, CDR1 is SGHTA and CDR2 is FQGNSA. The CDR3 covers 15 residues. The CDR3 DNA sequence: TGTGCCAGCAGCGCGAGACTAGCGGGAGTTGGCGAGCAGTACTTC. This encodes CASSARLAGVGEQYF. Filled out from reference TRBV7-2 and TRBJ2-7, the complete variable domain reads GAGVSQSPSNKVTEKGKDVELRCDPISGHTALYWYRQSLGQGLEFLIYFQGNSAPDKSGLPSDRFSAERTGGSVSTLTIQRTQQEDSAVYLCASSARLAGVGEQYFGPGTRLTVT.

The chain has TRBV12-3 or TRBV12-4 and TRBJ2-5; TRBD1 or TRBD2 may be the D gene (5 bases each). V shed 8 bases and J shed 2 bases, with 21 bases lying between them. The CDR3 consists of 16 residues. Here the CDR3 DNA reads TGTGCCAGCGGTCAGGGTCTGGGGGACCCTCAAGAGACCCAGTACTTC. Its protein product is CASGQGLGDPQETQYF.

This clonotype was seen more than once but under ten times. The V call is TRBV29-1, the J call TRBJ2-7, with a weak D call TRBD2 (5 bases). V was shortened by 3 bases and J by 5 bases, with 11 bases between the two germline ends. The germline V gene has CDR1 SQVTM and CDR2 ANQGSEA. The CDR3 spans 12 residues. The CDR3 reads CSVEGLADEQYF. The CDR3 coding sequence is TGCAGCGTTGAGGGTCTAGCAGACGAGCAGTACTTC.

The chain is built from TRBV12-3 or TRBV12-4 and TRBJ1-1; tentatively, D is TRBD1 (6 bases). The CDR3 loop spans 15 amino acids. The germline V and J ends were trimmed by 5 bases and 0 bases, with 13 bases remaining between them. CDR3 region: CASSQGRAMNTEAFF. DNA for the CDR3: TGTGCCAGCAGTCAGGGGCGAGCCATGAACACTGAAGCTTTCTTT.

The chain recombines TRBV7-9 with TRBJ2-7; D not certain. Germline V gene lookup returns CDR1 SEHNR and CDR2 FQNEAQ (reference sequence). The CDR3 has 14 amino acids. Trimming cost V 5 bases and J 3 bases, with 14 bases left between them. CDR3 coding DNA: TGTGCCAGCAGCACCAGCCCCCGCAGCTACGAGCAGTACTTC. This encodes CASSTSPRSYEQYF.

This chain links TRBV28 with TRBJ2-5; either TRBD1 or TRBD2 may supply D (6 bases each). The germline V gene encodes CDR1 MDHEN and CDR2 SYDVKM. The CDR3 sequence is 15 residues long. Trimming shortened V by 5 bases and J by 0 bases, and 13 bases separated the two germline ends. DNA for the CDR3: TGTGCCAGCAGTCCGCAGGGGAGGTACCAAGAGACCCAGTACTTC. This encodes CASSPQGRYQETQYF.

This clonotype appeared a few times. The chain carries TRBV6-6 and TRBJ2-5; the match to TRBD2 covers 11 bases. V shed 8 bases, J shed 3 bases, and the junction held 8 bases outside the gene matches. The CDR3 covers 15 residues. The germline V gene has CDR1 MNHNY and CDR2 SVGAGI (reference sequence). CDR3 region: CASRRLGLAEETQYF. DNA for the CDR3: TGTGCCAGCCGACGTTTGGGACTAGCGGAAGAGACCCAGTACTTC.